What follows are 31 T cell receptor beta chains derived from one specimen sequenced in a study of blood T cells in healthy people across ages. PCR was performed a second time for about 7 to 11 cycles using a sample-barcoded 5' primer and a J-beta primer mix. Using its own MiXCR run on the 5' RACE reads, TCRdb lists one record per CDR3 protein. The profile covers some 1.7 million distinct CDR3 sequences, with roughly 30% appearing a single time and 7% to 9% taken by the ten largest. Sequenced input: blood. The receptors were sampled from a woman in her twenties or thirties in good health.

The rearrangement joins TRBV6-5 to TRBJ2-4; 10 positions agree with TRBD1. Germline-derived CDR1 and CDR2 are MNHEY and SVGAGI. The CDR3 covers 15 residues. V dropped 4 bases and J dropped 13; count of bases not matched to a gene: 13. For the CDR3, the DNA is TGTGCCAGCAGTTCACCGGGGACAGGGGTAGCGGAGCAGTACTTC. Residues: CASSSPGTGVAEQYF.

This clonotype was seen at least ten times. A read error may produce the germline difference seen at one junction end. The CDR3 nucleotides are TGTGCCAGCAGTTTAGGGACAGGGGCTAACTATGGCTACACCTTC. Translating gives CASSLGTGANYGYTF. The rearrangement joins TRBV5-1 to TRBJ1-2, with 10 bases that match TRBD1. Germline values: CDR1 SGHRS, CDR2 YFSETQ. The CDR3 extends over 15 amino acids.

The sample holds a few counts of this clonotype. V gene TRBV28 combines with J gene TRBJ2-7; 7 nucleotides line up with TRBD1. CDR1 and CDR2 (germline): MDHEN, SYDVKM. The V segment lost 10 bases and the J segment 2 bases; nucleotides outside the gene matches: 17. The CDR3 sequence is 16 residues long. The CDR3 sequence: CANSYYKGAIPYEQYF. Here the CDR3 DNA reads TGTGCCAACAGCTACTATAAGGGGGCGATCCCCTACGAGCAGTACTTC.

The chain has TRBV7-9 and TRBJ2-7; no clear D gene. Trimming removed 3 bases at V and 6 bases at J, with 12 bases between. CDR1 is SEHNR and CDR2 is FQNEAQ in the germline V gene (reference sequence). CDR3 length: 13 amino acids. CDR3 amino acids: CASSFGGVSEQYF. CDR3 sequence (DNA): TGTGCCAGCAGCTTTGGCGGAGTGAGCGAGCAGTACTTC.

In its sample, this clonotype was seen many times. The rearrangement links TRBV12-3 or TRBV12-4 to TRBJ2-7; D tentatively reads TRBD1 or TRBD2 (5 bases each). V lost 6 bases and J 3 bases, leaving 15 bases between the germline ends. This CDR3 comprises 14 residues. Written as DNA, the CDR3 is TGTGCCAGCAGCTTTCCGGGACGGATCTACGAGCAGTACTTC. Protein product: CASSFPGRIYEQYF.

The chain employs TRBV6-2 or TRBV6-3 and TRBJ2-2, with D unresolved. Germline CDR1 reads MNHEY; CDR2 reads SVGEGT. Between the trimmed V and J ends, which lost 2 bases and 1 base, there was a span of 8 bases. The CDR3 totals 15 residues. The CDR3 DNA follows: TGTGCCAGCAGTTACGTGGGCCGGAACACCGGGGAGCTGTTTTTT. Protein: CASSYVGRNTGELFF.

This sequence joins TRBV6-5 and TRBJ1-2; weak D call: TRBD1 (6 bases). Trimming removed 6 bases from V and 2 bases from J, with 16 bases in between. From germline, CDR1 is MNHEY and CDR2 SVGAGI. The CDR3 totals 15 residues. In nucleotides, the CDR3 is TGTGCCAGCAGGAGATATGAGGACAGAAACTATGGCTACACCTTC. It codes for CASRRYEDRNYGYTF.

Ten or more counts support this clonotype. The chain joins TRBV20-1 to TRBJ2-7, with D perhaps TRBD1 or TRBD2 (5 bases each). V lost 5 bases, J lost 4 bases, and 21 bases lay in between. Germline values: CDR1 DFQATT, CDR2 SNEGSKA (reference sequence). The CDR3 has 15 amino acids. Here the CDR3 DNA reads TGCAGTGCTCACGGCGGCGCGGATGGGACGTACGAGCAGTACTTC. Translated, it gives CSAHGGADGTYEQYF.

The J gene is TRBJ2-5, the V gene TRBV7-2, with D possibly being TRBD2 (6 bases). The DNA end is a closer match to TRBJ2-7, so the J assignment may be wrong. CDR1 is SGHTA, CDR2 FQGNSA, per germline. This CDR3 contains 15 residues. The CDR3 DNA sequence: TGTGCCAGCAGCTTAGGGATAGGGCGGGGTTACGAGCAGTACTTC. Protein sequence: CASSLGIGRGYEQYF.

V and J are TRBV12-3 or TRBV12-4 and TRBJ1-1; D is unresolved. Trimming took 7 bases from V and 7 from J, leaving 16 bases between them. The CDR3 extends over 13 amino acids. The CDR3 nucleotides are TGTGCCAGCACCTTAGCGGCCCGCGGTGAAGCTTTCTTT. It yields the protein CASTLAARGEAFF.

Of note for this clonotype: This may be a read error, as it is one base from a much larger clone. The chain uses TRBV4-1 and TRBJ1-2; D is possibly TRBD1 (5 bases). The CDR3 runs 14 residues. V lost 7 bases to trimming and J lost 1 base, with 13 bases between them. CDR1 MGHRA and CDR2 YSYEKL come from the germline V gene. Here the CDR3 DNA reads TGCGCCAGCATCCAGACAGCGCTTAACTATGGCTACACCTTC. It yields the protein CASIQTALNYGYTF.

The CDR3 bases are TGCAGCGTTGCCGGGAGTTCAGACATTCAGTACTTC. Translating it yields CSVAGSSDIQYF. The chain uses TRBV29-1 and TRBJ2-4, with TRBD2 as a possible D gene (6 bases). The CDR3 has 12 amino acids. V was shortened by 4 bases and J by 8 bases, with 12 bases between the two germline ends. Germline CDR1 and CDR2: SQVTM and ANQGSEA. The variable domain in full, completed from reference TRBV29-1 and TRBJ2-4, reads SAVISQKPSRDICQRGTSLTIQCQVDSQVTMMFWYRQQPGQSLTLIATANQGSEATYESGFVIDKFPISRPNLTFSTLTVSNMSPEDSSIYLCSVAGSSDIQYFGAGTRLSVL.

The V call is TRBV12-3 or TRBV12-4, the J call TRBJ2-3, with D perhaps assigned TRBD1 or TRBD2 (5 bases each). V was cut by 4 bases and J by 4 bases, with 12 bases left in between. The CDR3 totals 14 residues. The CDR3 sequence is CASSWGISADTQYF. In DNA form, the CDR3 reads TGTGCCAGCAGTTGGGGGATTAGCGCAGATACGCAGTATTTT.

The chain employs TRBV6-5 and TRBJ1-1; D is undetermined. The length of the CDR3 is 14 residues. Looked up from germline, CDR1 is MNHEY and CDR2 is SVGAGI. V lost 0 bases to trimming and J lost 5 bases, with 10 bases between them. CDR3 nucleotides: TGTGCCAGCAGTTACTCTGGGGTTGGGACTGAAGCTTTCTTT. Translation: CASSYSGVGTEAFF.

The V and J genes are TRBV12-3 or TRBV12-4 and TRBJ2-1, with D possibly called TRBD1 or TRBD2 (5 bases each). Between the trimmed V and J ends, which lost 6 bases and 8 bases, there was a span of 23 bases. CDR3 length: 16 amino acids. Here the CDR3 reads CASRPGYGDPWDEQFF. CDR3 coding DNA: TGTGCCAGCAGGCCTGGGTACGGGGACCCTTGGGATGAGCAGTTCTTC.

This clonotype has just a few counts. The chain is built from TRBV24-1 and TRBJ2-7, with a possible D match to TRBD1 (8 bases). This CDR3 is built from 16 residues. The ends were cut back, 5 bases at V and 3 bases at J, with 19 bases in the middle. Germline V gene data show CDR1 as KGHDR and CDR2 as SFDVKD. This CDR3 reads CATSGGGRQGSYEQYF. CDR3 DNA: TGTGCCACCAGTGGGGGGGGGAGACAGGGGAGCTACGAGCAGTACTTC.

This clonotype was recorded a few times. This chain connects TRBV7-2 to TRBJ2-5, with 15 positions matching TRBD2. This CDR3 is built from 15 residues. In germline, CDR1 is SGHTA, CDR2 FQGNSA. Trimming at V came to 5 bases and at J to 5 bases, leaving 3 bases not matched to a gene. The chain's CDR3 is CASSGGTSGRETQYF. The CDR3 nucleotides read TGTGCCAGCAGCGGAGGGACTAGCGGGAGGGAGACCCAGTACTTC. Variable domain in full (rest from reference TRBV7-2 and TRBJ2-5): GAGVSQSPSNKVTEKGKDVELRCDPISGHTALYWYRQSLGQGLEFLIYFQGNSAPDKSGLPSDRFSAERTGGSVSTLTIQRTQQEDSAVYLCASSGGTSGRETQYFGPGTRLLVL.

This clonotype was counted many times. This chain uses TRBV9 with TRBJ2-2; TRBD2 aligns across 9 bases. The CDR3 runs to 15 residues. CDR1 and CDR2 from the germline V gene are SGDLS and YYNGEE. Germline trimming cut 3 bases from V and 1 base from J; bases unmatched to any gene: 1. CDR3 region: CASSAAGGNTGELFF. The CDR3 DNA is TGTGCCAGCAGCGCAGCGGGGGGGAACACCGGGGAGCTGTTTTTT.

This clonotype was counted many times. The genes are TRBV29-1 and TRBJ2-3, with D perhaps given as TRBD1 or TRBD2 (5 bases each). The germline CDR1 and CDR2 sequences are SQVTM and ANQGSEA. Trimming took off 5 bases at V and 3 bases at J, with 18 bases between the two ends. This CDR3 spans 15 amino acids. The CDR3 bases are TGCAGCGTTTTTATTCAGGGAAGAGGGACAGATACGCAGTATTTT. Translating gives CSVFIQGRGTDTQYF.

There are a few counts of this clonotype. This chain joins TRBV30 and TRBJ1-1; weak D call: TRBD1 (5 bases). Germline loops: CDR1 GTSNPN, CDR2 SVGIG (reference sequence). Trimming cost V 3 bases and J 0 bases, with 8 bases left between them. The CDR3 runs to 13 residues. DNA of the CDR3: TGTGCCTGGAGGACAGCGATGAACACTGAAGCTTTCTTT. It codes for CAWRTAMNTEAFF. The entire variable domain, with the rest obtained from reference TRBV30 and TRBJ1-1, is as follows: SQTIHQWPATLVQPVGSPLSLECTVEGTSNPNLYWYRQAAGRGLQLLFYSVGIGQISSEVPQNLSASRPQDRQFILSSKKLLLSDSGFYLCAWRTAMNTEAFFGQGTRLTVV.

The chain is built from TRBV6-2 or TRBV6-3 and TRBJ2-7, with D maybe TRBD2 (6 bases). The V end lost 0 bases, the J end lost 0 bases, and 9 bases lay between the germline ends. Looked up from germline, CDR1 is MNHEY and CDR2 is SVGEGT. The CDR3 runs 15 residues. In nucleotides, the CDR3 is TGTGCCAGCAGTTACTCTAGCGGTAACTCCTACGAGCAGTACTTC. This sequence encodes CASSYSSGNSYEQYF.

This clonotype occurred many times. The chain combines TRBV7-6 with TRBJ1-1, with D perhaps TRBD1 (6 bases). The CDR3 contains 13 residues. Trimming shortened V by 4 bases and J by 2 bases, and 8 bases separated the two germline ends. Germline CDR1 reads SGHVS; CDR2 reads FNYEAQ. The CDR3 coding sequence is TGTGCCAGCAGCTACAGGGCTAACACTGAAGCTTTCTTT. Its protein is CASSYRANTEAFF.

The chain is built from TRBV12-3 or TRBV12-4 and TRBJ2-1, with TRBD2 matching over 7 bases. CDR3 size: 16 residues. V lost 0 bases, J lost 3 bases, and 5 bases stayed unmatched. In DNA, the CDR3 is TGTGCCAGCAGTTTAGCTTCGCAGCGGGACTACAATGAGCAGTTCTTC. As protein: CASSLASQRDYNEQFF.

This clonotype was seen a handful of times. The chain uses TRBV4-3 and TRBJ2-3; 8 positions match TRBD1. V lost 4 bases, J lost 0 bases, and 12 bases stayed unmatched. The CDR3 consists of 18 residues. CDR1 is LGHNA, CDR2 YSLEER, per germline. The CDR3 reads CASSPYEQGDPSTDTQYF. The CDR3 DNA reads TGCGCCAGCAGCCCATACGAACAGGGGGACCCTAGCACAGATACGCAGTATTTT.

The rearrangement uses TRBV30 and TRBJ1-1; 7 bases line up with TRBD1. The germline V gene encodes CDR1 GTSNPN and CDR2 SVGIG (reference sequence). The length of the CDR3 is 13 residues. V dropped 5 bases and J dropped 2; count of bases not matched to a gene: 5. CDR3 nucleotide sequence: TGTGCCTGGGGAGGGACAGTCAACACTGAAGCTTTCTTT. This translates into CAWGGTVNTEAFF.

This clonotype came up many times. V is TRBV4-3 and J is TRBJ2-7; 7 bases match TRBD1. Unmatched junction bases numbered 4, after V lost 0 bases and J lost 2 bases. CDR3 length: 15 residues. Germline loops: CDR1 LGHNA, CDR2 YSLEER. The CDR3 loop is CASSQESDRAYEQYF. The DNA of the CDR3 is TGCGCCAGCAGCCAAGAAAGTGACAGGGCCTACGAGCAGTACTTC.

The chain couples TRBV6-2 or TRBV6-3 to TRBJ1-2, with D tentatively TRBD1 (6 bases). Trimming left V 6 bases short and J 3 bases short, with 11 bases between. The CDR3 spans 13 residues. CDR1 and CDR2 from the germline V gene are MNHEY and SVGEGT. The CDR3 DNA reads as TGTGCCAGCAGACAGGGCAGCGACTATGGCTACACCTTC. This codes for CASRQGSDYGYTF.

J is TRBJ2-1 and V is TRBV21-1. TRBV21-1 is a known pseudogene. CDR3 length: 18 residues. CDR3 sequence reads: CASSKICRTVSSYNEQFF. The CDR3 DNA reads TGTGCCAGCAGCAAAATTTGTAGAACGGTTAGCTCCTACAATGAGCAGTTCTTC.

This clonotype was observed a handful of times. V is TRBV20-1 and J is TRBJ1-4; D not certain. V was cut by 0 bases and J by 6 bases, with 8 bases left in between. Germline V gene data show CDR1 as DFQATT and CDR2 as SNEGSKA (reference sequence). The CDR3 is 13 amino acids. DNA of the CDR3: TGCAGTGCTAGAGAGACGACGGATGAAAAACTGTTTTTT. It is translated as CSARETTDEKLFF.

The J gene is TRBJ2-6, the V gene TRBV3-1; D call uncertain. V was trimmed by 2 bases and J by 0 bases, leaving 8 bases between them. The germline CDR1 and CDR2 sequences are LGHDT and YNNKEL (reference sequence). This CDR3 spans 16 amino acids. Here the CDR3 reads CASSQLTSSGANVLTF. The CDR3 nucleotides read TGTGCCAGCAGCCAATTGACGAGCTCTGGGGCCAACGTCCTGACTTTC.

This chain links TRBV11-2 with TRBJ1-2; TRBD1 aligns across 8 bases. The CDR3 totals 15 residues. Germline assignment: CDR1 SGHAT and CDR2 FQNNGV. The V gene end was trimmed by 2 bases and the J gene end by 6 bases; junction bases not matched to a gene: 8. CDR3 nucleotide sequence: TGTGCCAGCAGCTTATCAGCGGACAGGGCCCATGGCTACACCTTC. Translated: CASSLSADRAHGYTF.